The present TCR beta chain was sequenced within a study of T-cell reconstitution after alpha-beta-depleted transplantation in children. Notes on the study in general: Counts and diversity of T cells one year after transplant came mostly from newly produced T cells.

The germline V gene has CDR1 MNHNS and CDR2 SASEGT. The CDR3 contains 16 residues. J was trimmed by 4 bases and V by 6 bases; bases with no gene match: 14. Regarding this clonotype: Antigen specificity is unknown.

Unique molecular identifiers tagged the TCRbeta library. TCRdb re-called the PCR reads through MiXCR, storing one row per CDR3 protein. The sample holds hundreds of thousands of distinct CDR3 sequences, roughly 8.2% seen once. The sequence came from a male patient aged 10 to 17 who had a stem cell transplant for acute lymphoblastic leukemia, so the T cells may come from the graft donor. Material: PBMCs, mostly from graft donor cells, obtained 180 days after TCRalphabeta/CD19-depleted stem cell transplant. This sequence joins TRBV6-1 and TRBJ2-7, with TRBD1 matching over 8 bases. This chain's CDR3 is CASSIQHRGMAYEQYF. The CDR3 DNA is TGTGCCAGCAGCATTCAACACAGGGGGATGGCTTACGAGCAGTACTTC.